This T cell receptor (beta chain) comes out of a study of cytomegalovirus exposure and HLA in healthy donors. Study-level background: One earlier analysis, a look at approximately 180 million T cells, found around 110 million unique TCR beta sequences. Genotyping of 400 or so donors showed that 65% to 90% belonged to the Caucasian-associated ancestry cluster.

Trimming left V 0 bases short and J 1 base short, with 7 bases between. The CDR3 is made up of 14 amino acids. Germline V CDR1 and CDR2: SGHRS, YFSETQ. The PCR contained 60 Vbeta and 13 Jbeta primers. Sequenced by immunoSEQ multiplex PCR; TCRdb stores in-frame clones only, minus some. This sample carries some 98,000 clones, roughly 77% of them seen once, and the ten largest clones take more than 1.4%. The chain couples TRBV5-1 to TRBJ1-1, with TRBD1 as a possible D gene (5 bases). The sequencing input was PBMCs. The receptor comes from a middle-aged man in good health and CMV-seronegative. DNA for the CDR3: TGCGCCAGCAGCTTGGGACAGAAGAACACTGAAGCTTTCTTT. This codes for CASSLGQKNTEAFF.